The T cell receptor beta chain described here comes from a study of tumor and adjacent non-tumor tissue in lung cancer. The template was RNA from unsorted bulk tissue. This non-tumor lung sample came from over 3 cm beyond the tumor edge. Comment on this clonotype: The germline gene is not matched at one end of the junction; a read error may be the cause.

This CDR3 comprises 15 residues. The germline gives CDR1 MDHEN, CDR2 SYDVKM. Three rounds of nested PCR, following a modified ARM-PCR protocol, produced the TCRbeta library. From the multiplex PCR reads, TCRdb called clonotypes with MiXCR, one entry per CDR3 protein. This sample has about 50,000 distinct CDR3 sequences; 74% occur once, and the top ten carry around 25%. This sequence originates from a woman in her fifties or sixties with non-small cell lung cancer. The sample comprised distant non-tumor lung tissue. The gene calls are TRBV28 and TRBJ1-2; D may be TRBD1 (6 bases). The CDR3: CACSLMGGGNYGYTF. The CDR3, as DNA: TGTGCCTGCAGTTTAATGGGGGGCGGCAACTATGGCTACACCTTC.